The entry below describes one T cell receptor beta chain. The target antigen is unknown. The data belong to a study of cytomegalovirus exposure and HLA in healthy donors. About the study: In an earlier analysis, almost 120 million unique TCR beta sequences were found from 150 million to 200 million T cells.

V trimming: 2 bases; J trimming: 7 bases; junction bases outside the gene matches: 7. CDR1 and CDR2 (germline): SGHTA, FQGNSA. CDR3 size: 16 residues. With 60 Vbeta and 13 Jbeta primers, the PCR was carried out. Sequenced by immunoSEQ multiplex PCR; TCRdb stores in-frame clones only, minus some. This sample has fewer than 200,000 clones, with more than 9.5% found just once. Whereas donors were nominally healthy upon sampling, unrecorded immune exposures were probable. Study conclusions and caveats: About 87% or about 30% of the time was how often most TCR beta V segments were productive, according to an earlier analysis.

This receptor was obtained from a man between 45 and 60 years old in good health and CMV-seropositive. The sequenced material came from PBMCs. This chain links TRBV7-2 with TRBJ2-2, with TRBD2 matching over 10 bases. CDR3: CASSLSPAGGIGELFF. CDR3 coding DNA: TGTGCCAGCAGCTTAAGTCCAGCGGGGGGGATCGGGGAGCTGTTTTTT.